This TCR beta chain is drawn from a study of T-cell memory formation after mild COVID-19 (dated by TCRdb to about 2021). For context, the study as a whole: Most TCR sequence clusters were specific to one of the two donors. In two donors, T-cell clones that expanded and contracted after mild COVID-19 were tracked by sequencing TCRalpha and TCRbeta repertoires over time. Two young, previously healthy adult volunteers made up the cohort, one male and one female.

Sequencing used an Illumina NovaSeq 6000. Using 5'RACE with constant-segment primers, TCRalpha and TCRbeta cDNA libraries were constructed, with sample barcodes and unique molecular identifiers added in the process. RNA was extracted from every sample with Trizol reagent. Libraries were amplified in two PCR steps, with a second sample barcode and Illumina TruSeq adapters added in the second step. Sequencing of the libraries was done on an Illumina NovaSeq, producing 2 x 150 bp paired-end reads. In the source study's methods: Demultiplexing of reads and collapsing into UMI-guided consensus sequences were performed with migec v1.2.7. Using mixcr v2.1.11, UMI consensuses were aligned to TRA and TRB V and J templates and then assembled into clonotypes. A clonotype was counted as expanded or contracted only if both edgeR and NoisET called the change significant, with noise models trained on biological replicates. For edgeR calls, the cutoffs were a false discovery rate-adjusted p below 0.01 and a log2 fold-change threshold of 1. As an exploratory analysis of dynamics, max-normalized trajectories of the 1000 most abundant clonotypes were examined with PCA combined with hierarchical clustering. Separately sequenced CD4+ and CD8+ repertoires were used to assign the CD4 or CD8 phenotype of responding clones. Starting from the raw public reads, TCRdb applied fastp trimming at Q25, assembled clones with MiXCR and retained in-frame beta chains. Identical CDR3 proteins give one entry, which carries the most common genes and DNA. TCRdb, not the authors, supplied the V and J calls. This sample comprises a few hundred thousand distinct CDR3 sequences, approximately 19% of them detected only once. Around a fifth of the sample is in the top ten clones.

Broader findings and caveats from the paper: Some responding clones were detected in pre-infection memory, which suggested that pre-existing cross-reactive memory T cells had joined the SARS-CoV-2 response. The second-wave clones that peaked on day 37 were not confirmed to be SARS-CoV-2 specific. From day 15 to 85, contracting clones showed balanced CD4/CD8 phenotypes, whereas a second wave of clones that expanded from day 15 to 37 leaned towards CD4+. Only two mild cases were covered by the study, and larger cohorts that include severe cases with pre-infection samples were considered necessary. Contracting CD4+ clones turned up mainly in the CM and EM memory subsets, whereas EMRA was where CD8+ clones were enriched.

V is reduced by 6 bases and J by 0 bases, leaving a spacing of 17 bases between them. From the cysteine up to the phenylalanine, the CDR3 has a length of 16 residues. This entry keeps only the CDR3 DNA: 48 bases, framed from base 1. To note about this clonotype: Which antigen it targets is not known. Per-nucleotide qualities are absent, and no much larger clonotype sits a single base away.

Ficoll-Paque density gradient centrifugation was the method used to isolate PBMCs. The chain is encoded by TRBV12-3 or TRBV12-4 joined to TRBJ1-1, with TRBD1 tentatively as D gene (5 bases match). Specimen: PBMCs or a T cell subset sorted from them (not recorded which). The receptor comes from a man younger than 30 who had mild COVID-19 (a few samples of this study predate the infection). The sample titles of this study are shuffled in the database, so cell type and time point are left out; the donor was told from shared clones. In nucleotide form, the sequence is TGTGCCAGCAGCACCTTCACGGGCAGGGTGAACACTGAAGCTTTCTTT. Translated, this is CASSTFTGRVNTEAFF.